This TCR beta chain stems from a study of blood T cell repertoires in COVID-19 (dated by TCRdb to 2019 to 2021). General notes on the study: Samples covering the acute and convalescent phases of COVID-19 were provided by collaborators in the United States, Italy and Spain. Samples came from the ongoing ImmuneRACE study (first 160 participants) plus 1,254 subjects from 6 global collaborators. The material from the prospective study consisted of cDNA or gDNA derived from T cells, B-cell-depleted T cells, or PBMCs. Where available, HLA class I and class II types were obtained from metadata supplied by the sample provider rather than from assay-based typing. Nearly every sample came with metadata listing a de-identified subject ID, COVID-19 status, age in years and sex. The repertoires were released in a freely available public database meant as a resource for research on the immune response to SARS-CoV-2. Subjects who had been exposed to COVID-19, were actively infected with it, or had recovered from it provided the deeply sampled blood TCRbeta repertoires that made up the dataset. Here is what the overall study found, with its caveats: The amount of clinical and demographic metadata varied by source and participant and was provided uncurated.

TCRbeta CDR3 regions were amplified from genomic DNA by means of the immunoSEQ Assay, a bias-controlled multiplex PCR. The paper's processing steps were these. Nucleated cell counts per sample were estimated from amplification of reference gene primers within the assay. Sequence reads were collapsed and filtered to measure the absolute abundance of every unique TCRbeta CDR3 rearrangement. Productive Simpson clonality was computed per sample as the square root of Simpson's diversity index over productive rearrangements. TCRdb stores this immuneACCESS table with in-frame sequences only. Part of the clones is absent; in the studies checked, under half of the shortfall reflects unresolved V genes, and no reason is known for the rest. V and J calls and clone size are as listed in that table; D and trimming were resolved from the DNA. The table for this sample lists more than 150,000 clones; 80% to 90% of them were counted only once. Of the sample, about 8.2% is held by the ten largest clones.

Remarks on this clone: No antigen is known for it. Base-call qualities are not available, and no considerably larger clone is one nucleotide away.

Whole blood was collected in K2EDTA tubes by collaborating institutions according to the institutions' own protocols. For TCRbeta analysis, collaborator samples were shipped as frozen whole blood, as isolated PBMCs, or as DNA extracted from either sample type. CDR1 and CDR2 are read off the germline V gene (reference sequence) as LGHDT and YNNKEL. Trimming removed 1 base from V and 1 base from J, leaving 11 bases between the germline ends. The CDR3 contains 15 residues, cysteine and phenylalanine counted. Solely the CDR3 DNA is kept, with 45 bases framed from the first base. Sequencing was carried out using peripheral blood. This clonotype was sampled from a man in his 60s with acute or convalescent COVID-19. Rearrangement joined TRBV3-1 (or the pseudogene TRBV3-2) to TRBJ2-7; a tentative D match to TRBD1 spans 6 bases. The CDR3 region has the sequence CASSQVGRGSYEQYF. The DNA is TGTGCCAGCAGCCAAGTGGGCAGGGGTTCCTACGAGCAGTACTTC.